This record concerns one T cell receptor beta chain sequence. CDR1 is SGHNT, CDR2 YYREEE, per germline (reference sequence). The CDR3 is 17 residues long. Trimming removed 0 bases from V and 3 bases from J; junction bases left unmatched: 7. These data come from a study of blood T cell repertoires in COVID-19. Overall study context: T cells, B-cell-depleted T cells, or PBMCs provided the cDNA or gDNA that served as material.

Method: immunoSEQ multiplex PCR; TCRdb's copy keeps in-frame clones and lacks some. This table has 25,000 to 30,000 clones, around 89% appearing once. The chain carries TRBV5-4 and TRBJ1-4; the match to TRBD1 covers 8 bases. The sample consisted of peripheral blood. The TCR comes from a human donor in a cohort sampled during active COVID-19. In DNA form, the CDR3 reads TGTGCCAGCAGCTTGGGACAGGGGCGCCGAGCTAATGAAAAACTGTTTTTT. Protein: CASSLGQGRRANEKLFF.